Following are 22 T cell receptor beta chains from one sample sequenced in a study of T-cell memory formation after mild COVID-19 (dated by TCRdb to about 2021). Library preparation employed 5' RACE. The reads were generated on an Illumina NovaSeq 6000. TCRdb reworked the public reads: Q25 trimming with fastp, MiXCR clone assembly, productive beta chains retained. Each entry merges the rows of one CDR3 protein and shows their most common DNA and genes. For this sample there are about 140,000 distinct CDR3 sequences; 14% appear just once. Approximately 30% of the sample lies in the top ten. Sequences were obtained from PBMCs or a T cell subset sorted from them (not recorded which). Receptors were obtained from an adult woman who had mild COVID-19 (a few samples of this study predate the infection). The sample titles of this study are shuffled in the database, so cell type and time point are left out; the donor was told from shared clones.

At least ten counts were recorded for this clonotype. The J gene is TRBJ1-6, the V gene TRBV4-1; 10 bases match TRBD1. Germline CDR1 reads MGHRA; CDR2 reads YSYEKL. The CDR3 covers 14 residues. J was trimmed by 10 bases and V by 1 base; bases with no gene match: 1. The CDR3 spells CASSQGQGASPLHF. Written as DNA, the CDR3 is TGCGCCAGCAGCCAAGGACAGGGGGCCTCACCCCTCCACTTT.

The chain uses TRBV5-1 and TRBJ2-7, with 9 bases fitting TRBD2. Germline CDR1 SGHRS, CDR2 YFSETQ. This CDR3 contains 14 residues. Trimming cost V 2 bases and J 3 bases; bases outside gene matches: 3. The CDR3 DNA follows: TGCGCCAGCAGCTTTAGCGGGAGTGACTACGAGCAGTACTTC. Translating gives CASSFSGSDYEQYF. The full variable domain, with the rest looked up from reference TRBV5-1 and TRBJ2-7, is KAGVTQTPRYLIKTRGQQVTLSCSPISGHRSVSWYQQTPGQGLQFLFEYFSETQRNKGNFPGRFSGRQFSNSRSEMNVSTLELGDSALYLCASSFSGSDYEQYFGPGTRLTVT.

This sequence joins TRBV24-1 and TRBJ2-1, with 11 bases that match TRBD2. The CDR3 consists of 14 residues. In germline, CDR1 is KGHDR, CDR2 SFDVKD. J was trimmed by 6 bases and V by 9 bases; bases with no gene match: 6. Here the CDR3 DNA reads TGTGCCACCTCACTAGCGGGAGATCTCAATGAGCAGTTCTTC. Amino acid sequence: CATSLAGDLNEQFF.

The genes are TRBV7-6 and TRBJ2-2; 8 bases are shared with TRBD1. The CDR3 has 14 residues. Germline V gene data show CDR1 as SGHVS and CDR2 as FNYEAQ. J gave up 3 bases and V 8 bases, and 5 bases lay outside the gene matches. CDR3 sequence reads: CASHPGGDTGELFF. The CDR3, as DNA: TGTGCCAGCCACCCAGGGGGCGACACCGGGGAGCTGTTTTTT.

The chain employs TRBV4-1 and TRBJ1-1; 8 positions agree with TRBD1. Germline-derived CDR1 and CDR2 are MGHRA and YSYEKL. The CDR3 extends over 18 amino acids. V shed 3 bases, J shed 1 base, and the junction held 13 bases outside the gene matches. In DNA form, the CDR3 reads TGCGCCAGCAGCCATCTACCAATCGGACAGGGTGGGAACACTGAAGCTTTCTTT. As protein: CASSHLPIGQGGNTEAFF.

The rearrangement uses TRBV18 and TRBJ1-4, with D unclear. The CDR3 sequence is 15 residues long. V was pared by 4 bases and J by 8 bases, with 17 bases between. The germline V gene encodes CDR1 KGHSH and CDR2 LQKENI. CDR3 in amino acids: CASSHDSPRREKLFF. The CDR3, as DNA: TGTGCCAGCTCACACGATAGCCCCCGGCGAGAAAAACTGTTTTTT.

This clonotype was seen at least ten times. This chain links TRBV6-5 with TRBJ1-1; the D is unclear. V lost 6 bases, J lost 0 bases, and 14 bases lay in between. The CDR3 runs 15 residues. The germline CDR1 and CDR2 sequences are MNHEY and SVGAGI. The CDR3 nucleotides read TGTGCCAGCAGCCTAGGCGAAGGGATGAACACTGAAGCTTTCTTT. Its protein is CASSLGEGMNTEAFF.

This clonotype was found a few times. The V call is TRBV4-1, the J call TRBJ2-1, with a tentative D call TRBD2 (5 bases). Looked up from germline, CDR1 is MGHRA and CDR2 is YSYEKL. The CDR3 is 16 residues long. Between the trimmed V and J ends, which lost 4 bases and 8 bases, there was a span of 21 bases. CDR3 DNA sequence: TGCGCCAGCAGCCCTTCGTATCGCGGGCCGAGGGATGAGCAGTTCTTC. Protein: CASSPSYRGPRDEQFF.

This clonotype was seen only once. This chain connects TRBV30 to TRBJ2-5; the D gene is possibly TRBD2 (6 bases). Germline V gives CDR1 GTSNPN, CDR2 SVGIG (reference sequence). The CDR3 is made up of 14 amino acids. V lost 0 bases and J lost 4, with 12 bases in between. The DNA for the CDR3 is TGTGCCTGGAGTGTGGGACTTGGAGGAGAGACCCAGTACTTC. It translates to CAWSVGLGGETQYF.

This clonotype was detected only a few times. The gene calls are TRBV20-1 and TRBJ2-3; 11 bases match TRBD2. Per germline, CDR1 DFQATT and CDR2 SNEGSKA (reference sequence). The CDR3 runs 16 residues. Germline trimming cut 5 bases from V and 1 base from J; bases unmatched to any gene: 8. CDR3: CSAFILAGGGTDTQYF. The CDR3 DNA reads as TGCAGTGCTTTTATCCTAGCGGGAGGTGGCACAGATACGCAGTATTTT.

The chain employs TRBV12-3 or TRBV12-4 and TRBJ2-3; D is unresolved. CDR3 length: 13 amino acids. Trimming stripped 4 bases from V and 0 bases from J, with 5 bases between. The CDR3 spells CASSWGSTDTQYF. The CDR3 region has the DNA TGTGCCAGCAGTTGGGGAAGCACAGATACGCAGTATTTT.

This clonotype was recorded many times. The rearrangement uses TRBV7-6 and TRBJ1-2, with 9 bases fitting TRBD1. CDR3 length equals 16 residues. V was clipped by 5 bases and J by 4 bases; unmatched bases: 11. Germline CDR1 and CDR2: SGHVS and FNYEAQ. The CDR3 is CASSQKQGAYSYGYTF. CDR3 nucleotide sequence: TGTGCCAGCAGCCAAAAACAGGGGGCCTACTCCTATGGCTACACCTTC.

In this sample, this clonotype turned up many times. The rearrangement links TRBV4-1 to TRBJ2-3; 7 bases match TRBD1. The CDR3 consists of 15 residues. Trimming cost V 3 bases and J 5 bases; bases outside gene matches: 8. Germline-derived CDR1 and CDR2 are MGHRA and YSYEKL. The CDR3 region is CASSHSTGTLDTQYF. The CDR3 nucleotides read TGCGCCAGCAGCCATTCGACAGGGACCTTAGATACGCAGTATTTT.

This clonotype was observed a few times. The chain employs TRBV20-1 and TRBJ1-2, with D tentatively TRBD1 (6 bases). Trimming stripped 6 bases from V and 3 bases from J, with 17 bases between. CDR3 length equals 14 residues. Germline values: CDR1 DFQATT, CDR2 SNEGSKA (reference sequence). The DNA of the CDR3 is TGCAGTGCGCAGACCCTAGAGGGGGACTATGGCTACACCTTC. Its translation: CSAQTLEGDYGYTF.

In its sample, this clonotype was seen a few times. The chain couples TRBV5-1 to TRBJ2-1, with 7 bases identical to TRBD2. Germline CDR1 reads SGHRS; CDR2 reads YFSETQ. The CDR3 has 19 residues. V lost 4 bases and J lost 4; bases outside the gene matches: 20. The CDR3 loop reads CASSPQYPPTLADYNEQFF. The CDR3, as DNA: TGCGCCAGCAGCCCTCAGTATCCCCCGACGCTAGCGGATTACAATGAGCAGTTCTTC. The full variable domain, completed using reference TRBV5-1 and TRBJ2-1, is KAGVTQTPRYLIKTRGQQVTLSCSPISGHRSVSWYQQTPGQGLQFLFEYFSETQRNKGNFPGRFSGRQFSNSRSEMNVSTLELGDSALYLCASSPQYPPTLADYNEQFFGPGTRLTVL.

This clonotype was observed a few times. The CDR3 is CASSYEGGMNTEAFF. CDR3 sequence (DNA): TGTGCCAGCAGTTACGAAGGGGGCATGAACACTGAAGCTTTCTTT. The V gene is TRBV6-5, the J gene TRBJ1-1; 7 bases align to TRBD1. This CDR3 has 15 amino acids. The germline CDR1 and CDR2 sequences are MNHEY and SVGAGI. Trimming removed 2 bases from V and 0 bases from J; junction bases left unmatched: 3.

CDR3 region: CASSSLSTRAEETQYF. CDR3 coding DNA: TGTGCCAGCAGCTCCTTGTCCACCCGGGCTGAAGAGACCCAGTACTTC. This chain joins TRBV5-4 and TRBJ2-5; D unclear. Germline V lookup: CDR1 SGHNT, CDR2 YYREEE (reference sequence). The CDR3 is 16 residues long. The ends were cut back, 3 bases at V and 3 bases at J, with 18 bases in the middle.

The chain couples TRBV20-1 to TRBJ1-1; D gene uncertain. Germline CDR1 and CDR2: DFQATT and SNEGSKA (reference sequence). The CDR3 is 14 residues long. V lost 3 bases to trimming and J lost 4 bases, with 15 bases between them. The chain's CDR3 is CSARREPRATEAFF. The DNA of the CDR3 is TGCAGTGCTAGGCGAGAACCCCGGGCCACTGAAGCTTTCTTT.

The gene calls are TRBV24-1 and TRBJ2-2; TRBD2 is a possible D gene (7 bases). This CDR3 has 17 amino acids. The germline gives CDR1 KGHDR, CDR2 SFDVKD. The V gene lost 4 bases and the J gene lost 3 bases, with 17 bases spanning the gap. Written as DNA, the CDR3 is TGTGCCACCAGTGAGTTTTGGCGGGGGCCTGACACCGGGGAGCTGTTTTTT. This encodes CATSEFWRGPDTGELFF.

This chain joins TRBV12-3 or TRBV12-4 and TRBJ2-2; 9 nucleotides line up with TRBD1. The CDR3 loop spans 16 amino acids. V lost 5 bases to trimming and J lost 4 bases; unmatched junction nucleotides: 8. The CDR3 DNA sequence: TGTGCCAGCAGTCATACAGGGGGCGAGGGCACCGGGGAGCTGTTTTTT. Translating it yields CASSHTGGEGTGELFF.

The chain links TRBV28 to TRBJ2-5; D tentatively fits TRBD1 or TRBD2 (5 bases each). Germline CDR1 is MDHEN and CDR2 is SYDVKM. Trimming removed 8 bases from V and 4 bases from J, with 14 bases in between. The CDR3 has 13 residues. The CDR3 region is CASRGTYRETQYF. CDR3 nucleotide sequence: TGTGCCAGCCGTGGGACGTACCGAGAGACCCAGTACTTC.

A few counts support this clonotype. This chain connects TRBV4-1 to TRBJ1-6; 9 bases are shared with TRBD1. Germline V gene lookup returns CDR1 MGHRA and CDR2 YSYEKL. CDR3 length: 15 amino acids. V shed 4 bases, J shed 8 bases, and the junction held 6 bases outside the gene matches. The CDR3 nucleotides are TGCGCCAGCAGCCTAACGGGACAGGGAGATTCACCCCTCCACTTT. Translating it yields CASSLTGQGDSPLHF.